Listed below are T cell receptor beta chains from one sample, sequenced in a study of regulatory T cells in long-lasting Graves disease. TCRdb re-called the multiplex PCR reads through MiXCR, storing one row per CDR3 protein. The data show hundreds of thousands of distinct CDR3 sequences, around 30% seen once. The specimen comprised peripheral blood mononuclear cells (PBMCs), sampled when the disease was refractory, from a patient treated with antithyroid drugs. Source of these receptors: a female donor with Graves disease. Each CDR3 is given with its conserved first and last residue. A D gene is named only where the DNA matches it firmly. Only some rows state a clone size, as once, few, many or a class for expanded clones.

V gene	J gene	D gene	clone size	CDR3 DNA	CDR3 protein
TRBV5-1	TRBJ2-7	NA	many	TGTGCCAGCAGCTTAGCCGGCGGGAACGAGCAGTACTTC	CASSLAGGNEQYF
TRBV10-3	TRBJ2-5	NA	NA	TGTGCCATCAGTGAGGGTCCAGGGACAATGGGGGAGACCCAGTACTTC	CAISEGPGTMGETQYF
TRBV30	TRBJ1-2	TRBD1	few	TGTGCCTGGAGATTTACAGGGGGAATTCGTGGCTACACCTTC	CAWRFTGGIRGYTF
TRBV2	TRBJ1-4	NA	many	TGTGCCAGCAGTGAAGAGGCAGTATCTAATGAAAAACTGTTTTTT	CASSEEAVSNEKLFF
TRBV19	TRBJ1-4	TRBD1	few	TGTGCCAGTAGGAGCCAAGGGACAGCAACTAATGAAAAACTGTTTTTT	CASRSQGTATNEKLFF
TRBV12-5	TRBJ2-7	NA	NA	TGTGCTAGTGGTTTGGTATTAGGACCCCCCTACGAGCAGTACTTC	CASGLVLGPPYEQYF
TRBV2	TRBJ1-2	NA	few	TGTGCCAGCAGTCCAGAAACGGCCCCGGGGTATGGCTACACCTTC	CASSPETAPGYGYTF
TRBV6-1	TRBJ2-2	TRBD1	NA	TGTGCCAGCAGTGAACTCTCCGGGACAGGCCCCACCGGGGAGCTGTTTTTT	CASSELSGTGPTGELFF
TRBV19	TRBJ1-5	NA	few	TGTGCCAGTAGTCCAACTTATCAGCCCCAGCATTTT	CASSPTYQPQHF
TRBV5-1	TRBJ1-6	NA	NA	TGCGCCAGCAGCACGGGAAAAGGACCTACCAATTCACCCCTCCACTTT	CASSTGKGPTNSPLHF